What follows describes a single T cell receptor beta chain. Looked up from germline, CDR1 is KGHSH and CDR2 is LQKENI. The CDR3 is 13 amino acids. Trimming took 6 bases from V and 4 from J, leaving 12 bases between them. Authors' data handling: Junction-only sequences without quality scores came from ImmunoSEQ, so filtering differed. Repertoires were generated with immunoSEQ multiplex PCR, while TCRdb's copy carries only in-frame clones and drops some. Clonal size and the V and J genes are those of that table, whereas D and trimming came from the DNA. The repertoire includes a few hundred thousand clones, roughly 70% of them detected once, and about 10% sits in the top ten. This sample was included in a study of shared clonotypes between healthy human individuals.

The sequenced sample consisted of memory CD4+ T cells sorted from blood. Subset of the sample: CD45RA-negative fraction. This clonotype originated in a man aged 25 to 40 in good health. V is TRBV18 and J is TRBJ1-1; no definite D call. CDR3 region: CASSREGITEAFF. The CDR3 nucleotides read TGTGCCAGCTCCCGGGAGGGTATCACTGAAGCTTTCTTT.